These 27 T cell receptor beta chains were sequenced from one sample in a study of beta chain features in type 1 diabetes. Sequenced material consisted of expressed TCRB transcripts (all of the isolated RNA was reverse transcribed). Sequencing was performed with immunoSEQ multiplex PCR; in TCRdb, only in-frame clones are kept and a portion is missing. The repertoire holds a few hundred thousand clones, 8% to 10% seen once, with less than 0.65% in the top ten. Their antigen targets remain unknown. Notes on the study in general: Moderate but significant shortening of TCRB CDR3s was recorded in all four CD4+ subsets from Type 1 diabetes patients.

The sequencing input was central memory CD4+ T cells from blood. These receptors came from a man aged 25-40 years with type 1 diabetes.

This clone was counted many times. This rearrangement joins TRBV4-3 to TRBJ2-3, with 7 bases identical to TRBD2. CDR3 length: 16 amino acids. Germline V CDR1 and CDR2: LGHNA, YSLEER. V lost 4 bases and J lost 4; bases outside the gene matches: 11. The CDR3 DNA is TGCGCCAGCAGCCGCGGGGGTGGGCAGGGAGCAGATACGCAGTATTTT. Its translation: CASSRGGGQGADTQYF.

In this sample, this clone turned up many times. This chain joins TRBV10-3 and TRBJ2-2, with D hard to call. V lost 0 bases to trimming and J lost 0 bases, with 8 bases between them. CDR3 length: 16 residues. The germline CDR1 and CDR2 sequences are ENHRY and SYGVKD. CDR3: CAISESIGSNTGELFF. CDR3 DNA sequence: TGTGCCATCAGTGAGTCGATAGGATCGAACACCGGGGAGCTGTTTTTT.

The rearrangement links TRBV6-5 to TRBJ2-7; D unclear. Germline loops: CDR1 MNHEY, CDR2 SVGAGI. V was pared by 5 bases and J by 0 bases, with 8 bases between. The CDR3 length is 13 residues. Here the CDR3 reads CASSRTLSYEQYF. The DNA of the CDR3 is TGTGCCAGCAGTCGCACCCTCTCCTACGAGCAGTACTTC.

This clone has more than one count but fewer than ten. The rearrangement uses TRBV6-5 and TRBJ2-7; D is unresolved. The V gene's germline CDR1 is MNHEY and CDR2 SVGAGI. With 9 bases removed from V and 2 bases from J, the gap between germline ends came to 11 bases. This CDR3 comprises 12 residues. The CDR3 is CASKSAAYEQYF. The CDR3 region has the DNA TGTGCCAGTAAATCGGCAGCCTACGAGCAGTACTTC.

This clone came up once. V gene TRBV19 combines with J gene TRBJ2-7, with 7 bases fitting TRBD1. V lost 4 bases and J lost 6; bases outside the gene matches: 12. The CDR3 sequence is 15 residues long. Looked up from germline, CDR1 is LNHDA and CDR2 is SQIVND (reference sequence). CDR3 loop: CASSTPTGFPVEQYF. The DNA for the CDR3 is TGTGCCAGTAGTACGCCGACAGGGTTTCCTGTCGAGCAGTACTTC.

This clone was seen at least ten times. The J gene is TRBJ1-1, the V gene TRBV5-1; the match to TRBD1 covers 9 bases. Germline trimming cut 3 bases from V and 4 bases from J; bases unmatched to any gene: 4. Germline V lookup: CDR1 SGHRS, CDR2 YFSETQ. This CDR3 comprises 14 residues. CDR3 region: CASSSDRGVTEAFF. The CDR3 bases are TGCGCCAGCAGCTCGGACAGGGGTGTCACTGAAGCTTTCTTT.

This clone was observed a few times. The chain recombines TRBV4-3 with TRBJ1-1; no reliable D call. The CDR3 totals 13 residues. Trimming took off 0 bases at V and 4 bases at J, with 6 bases between the two ends. CDR1 and CDR2 from the germline V gene are LGHNA and YSLEER. CDR3: CASSQDGGTEAFF. The CDR3 nucleotides read TGCGCCAGCAGCCAAGATGGAGGCACTGAAGCTTTCTTT.

The J gene is TRBJ2-3, the V gene TRBV10-1, with D perhaps TRBD2 (5 bases). Germline values: CDR1 WNHNN, CDR2 SYGVQD (reference sequence). This CDR3 region has 13 residues. The V gene lost 2 bases and the J gene lost 3 bases, with 6 bases spanning the gap. CDR3 nucleotides: TGCGCCAGCAGTGAGAGGGAGACAGATACGCAGTATTTT. Protein: CASSERETDTQYF.

This clone has a handful of counts. This chain joins TRBV19 and TRBJ1-2; D gene unclear. Trimming pared 3 bases from V and 8 bases from J, leaving 16 bases between. Germline V gene lookup returns CDR1 LNHDA and CDR2 SQIVND (reference sequence). The CDR3 runs 14 residues. Here the CDR3 DNA reads TGTGCCAGTAGTATTATCGCCTCCACCGCCGGCTACACCTTC. Protein product: CASSIIASTAGYTF.

This clone was counted a few times. The genes are TRBV15 and TRBJ2-3, with D perhaps TRBD1 (7 bases). CDR3 size: 16 residues. The ends were cut back, 3 bases at V and 0 bases at J, with 13 bases in the middle. Germline CDR1 LNHNV, CDR2 YYDKDF (reference sequence). In nucleotides, the CDR3 is TGTGCCACCAGCAGGTCAGGGGGGCCAAGCACAGATACGCAGTATTTT. Protein: CATSRSGGPSTDTQYF.

This clone showed up many times. The rearrangement joins TRBV7-2 to TRBJ2-3, with unresolved D. CDR3 length: 14 amino acids. The ends were cut back, 2 bases at V and 2 bases at J, with 8 bases in the middle. Per the germline V gene, CDR1 is SGHTA and CDR2 is FQGNSA. The chain's CDR3 is CASSLRLDTDTQYF. For the CDR3, the DNA is TGTGCCAGCAGCTTAAGGCTGGACACAGATACGCAGTATTTT. The full variable domain, with the rest looked up from reference TRBV7-2 and TRBJ2-3, is GAGVSQSPSNKVTEKGKDVELRCDPISGHTALYWYRQSLGQGLEFLIYFQGNSAPDKSGLPSDRFSAERTGGSVSTLTIQRTQQEDSAVYLCASSLRLDTDTQYFGPGTRLTVL.

This clone has a single count. A read error is likely here: a far larger clone is one base away. The chain employs TRBV5-1 and TRBJ2-3; D call uncertain. CDR3 length: 14 amino acids. V was shortened by 0 bases and J by 0 bases, with 5 bases between the two germline ends. CDR1 SGHRS and CDR2 YFSETQ come from the germline V gene. The CDR3 sequence: CASSLARSTDTQYF. The CDR3 DNA is TGCGCCAGCAGCTTGGCCCGGAGCACAGATACGCAGTATTTT.

This clone was seen only a few times. The chain uses TRBV27 and TRBJ1-1, with TRBD1 matching over 7 bases. J gave up 0 bases and V 5 bases, and 6 bases lay outside the gene matches. From germline, CDR1 is MNHEY and CDR2 SMNVEV (reference sequence). CDR3 length: 15 amino acids. The CDR3 DNA reads TGTGCCAGCAGTCCCCGACAGGGAATGAACACTGAAGCTTTCTTT. It is translated as CASSPRQGMNTEAFF.

The rearrangement joins TRBV27 to TRBJ1-1; D may be TRBD1 (6 bases). V was trimmed by 6 bases and J by 5 bases, leaving 13 bases between them. The CDR3 consists of 13 residues. Per germline, CDR1 MNHEY and CDR2 SMNVEV (reference sequence). The chain's CDR3 is CASRRLTGTEAFF. The CDR3 DNA is TGTGCCAGCAGGCGCCTGACAGGAACTGAAGCTTTCTTT.

J is TRBJ2-5 and V is TRBV7-9; D unclear. The CDR3 consists of 13 residues. Trimming left V 0 bases short and J 4 bases short, with 6 bases between. Germline lookup yields CDR1 SEHNR and CDR2 FQNEAQ (reference sequence). The CDR3 reads CASSLANPETQYF. CDR3 nucleotides: TGTGCCAGCAGCTTAGCCAACCCAGAGACCCAGTACTTC.

V and J are TRBV9 and TRBJ2-1, with D perhaps TRBD1 (6 bases). V lost 0 bases, J lost 9 bases, and 16 bases lay in between. CDR3 size: 15 residues. Germline assignment: CDR1 SGDLS and CDR2 YYNGEE. In nucleotides, the CDR3 is TGTGCCAGCAGCGTAGCTGGTAACAGGGTTGCTGAGCAGTTCTTC. Amino acid sequence: CASSVAGNRVAEQFF.

This clone came up a few times. V and J are TRBV6-1 and TRBJ1-2; a possible D gene is TRBD1 (6 bases). Germline V lookup: CDR1 MNHNS, CDR2 SASEGT. The CDR3 spans 15 residues. Trimming stripped 5 bases from V and 8 bases from J, with 21 bases between. CDR3 sequence (DNA): TGTGCCAGCAGTCCGGGGGATGACAGGCGTTCGGGCTACACCTTC. Its translation is CASSPGDDRRSGYTF.

The chain recombines TRBV6-6 with TRBJ2-7; TRBD1 is a possible D gene (6 bases). The germline V gene has CDR1 MNHNY and CDR2 SVGAGI (reference sequence). The CDR3 is 14 amino acids. Trimming took off 2 bases at V and 2 bases at J, with 10 bases between the two ends. CDR3 coding DNA: TGTGCCAGCAGTTACGGTACAGGGCCCTACGAGCAGTACTTC. Amino acids: CASSYGTGPYEQYF.

V is TRBV27 and J is TRBJ2-3; D is possibly TRBD1 (5 bases). The CDR3 runs to 15 residues. The V gene's germline CDR1 is MNHEY and CDR2 SMNVEV (reference sequence). Trimming stripped 0 bases from V and 4 bases from J, with 11 bases between. CDR3 protein: CASSLSGATPDTQYF. DNA for the CDR3: TGTGCCAGCAGTTTATCAGGGGCGACTCCAGATACGCAGTATTTT.

This clone occurred many times. This chain links TRBV12-5 with TRBJ2-2, with a possible D match to TRBD2 (6 bases). CDR1 is LGHNT, CDR2 FRNRAP, per germline. The CDR3 length is 12 residues. Trimming removed 7 bases at V and 3 bases at J, with 6 bases between. The CDR3 DNA sequence: TGTGCTAGTGCGGGGGACACCGGGGAGCTGTTTTTT. Its translation is CASAGDTGELFF. The entire variable domain, with the rest obtained from reference TRBV12-5 and TRBJ2-2, is as follows: DARVTQTPRHKVTEMGQEVTMRCQPILGHNTVFWYRQTMMQGLELLAYFRNRAPLDDSGMPKDRFSAEMPDATLATLKIQPSEPRDSAVYFCASAGDTGELFFGEGSRLTVL.

Only a few counts were recorded for this clone. CDR3: CSVEAVRQEGSYGYTF. The CDR3 DNA reads TGCAGCGTTGAAGCGGTTAGGCAGGAGGGATCCTATGGCTACACCTTC. The chain uses TRBV29-1 and TRBJ1-2, with unresolved D. Trimming took 1 base from V and 4 from J, leaving 19 bases between them. Germline V CDR1 and CDR2: SQVTM, ANQGSEA. This CDR3 region has 16 residues.

This clone was detected a few times. The chain links TRBV14 to TRBJ2-7; TRBD1 or TRBD2 may be the D gene (6 bases each). Looked up from germline, CDR1 is SGHDN and CDR2 is FVKESK. The CDR3 has 16 residues. Deletions cut 8 bases from V and 6 bases from J, with 26 bases between. The CDR3 bases are TGTGCCAGCTCTCGGGGGCGGCAGGGCGTTGGTAGCGAGCAGTACTTC. Protein: CASSRGRQGVGSEQYF.

V usage is TRBV25-1 and J usage is TRBJ1-2; 7 bases align to TRBD1. Per germline, CDR1 MGHDK and CDR2 SYGVNS. CDR3 length: 13 amino acids. The ends lost 4 bases at V and 5 bases at J; junction bases unmatched: 4. The CDR3 DNA reads TGTGCCAGCAGTGGGGGACAGAAGTATGGCTACACCTTC. Encoded protein: CASSGGQKYGYTF.

This clone has only a few counts. This chain links TRBV6-5 with TRBJ2-7; 8 bases agree with TRBD2. The germline gives CDR1 MNHEY, CDR2 SVGAGI. The CDR3 sequence is 13 residues long. The V segment lost 7 bases and the J segment 5 bases; nucleotides outside the gene matches: 7. As DNA, the CDR3 is TGTGCCAGCACCTCCGGGGGGGTAAACGAGCAGTACTTC. This sequence encodes CASTSGGVNEQYF.

V and J are TRBV7-2 and TRBJ2-5; 7 positions match TRBD2. Germline loops: CDR1 SGHTA, CDR2 FQGNSA. V dropped 2 bases and J dropped 4; count of bases not matched to a gene: 4. This CDR3 spans 14 amino acids. CDR3 region: CASSLHSGVETQYF. CDR3 nucleotide sequence: TGTGCCAGCAGCTTACACAGCGGGGTAGAGACCCAGTACTTC.

This clone was recorded a few times. The sample contains more than one DNA sequence encoding this CDR3. This chain connects TRBV5-1 to TRBJ2-7; TRBD2 matches 10 bases. After removal of 1 base from V and 4 bases from J, the junction contained 2 bases not matched to a gene. Germline CDR1 SGHRS, CDR2 YFSETQ. The CDR3 has 14 residues. CDR3 nucleotide sequence: TGCGCCAGCAGCTTGTCTAGCGGGAGTTACGAGCAGTACTTC. Amino acids: CASSLSSGSYEQYF. The whole variable domain, remainder taken from reference TRBV5-1 and TRBJ2-7, is KAGVTQTPRYLIKTRGQQVTLSCSPISGHRSVSWYQQTPGQGLQFLFEYFSETQRNKGNFPGRFSGRQFSNSRSEMNVSTLELGDSALYLCASSLSSGSYEQYFGPGTRLTVT.

In this sample, this clone turned up a few times. The chain joins TRBV7-9 to TRBJ1-2; D ambiguous. CDR3 length: 14 amino acids. V dropped 1 base and J dropped 0 bases, with 6 bases sitting between them. Germline V gene lookup returns CDR1 SEHNR and CDR2 FQNEAQ (reference sequence). This CDR3 reads CASSLVGTNYGYTF. CDR3 coding DNA: TGTGCCAGCAGCTTAGTGGGGACTAACTATGGCTACACCTTC.